A single sample gave rise to the 27 T cell receptor beta chains below, sequenced in a study of T cell responses to AZD1222 COVID-19 vaccine. Using immunoSEQ multiplex PCR, the repertoire was profiled, and TCRdb retains in-frame clones only, with some absent. This table has under 60,000 clones, around 89% appearing once. This sample comprised peripheral blood, obtained 28 days after the second AZD1222 dose. The origin of the receptors is an adult who received the AZD1222 COVID-19 vaccine.

V is TRBV7-9 and J is TRBJ1-2; TRBD1 aligns across 8 bases. The CDR3 sequence is 15 residues long. V dropped 5 bases and J dropped 3; count of bases not matched to a gene: 8. Germline V lookup: CDR1 SEHNR, CDR2 FQNEAQ (reference sequence). This CDR3 reads CASSPGQGTYYGYTF. The CDR3 DNA reads as TGTGCCAGCAGCCCTGGACAGGGCACTTACTATGGCTACACCTTC. The full variable domain, rest sourced from reference TRBV7-9 and TRBJ1-2, is DTGVSQNPRHKITKRGQNVTFRCDPISEHNRLYWYRQTLGQGPEFLTYFQNEAQLEKSRLLSDRFSAERPKGSFSTLEIQRTEQGDSAMYLCASSPGQGTYYGYTFGSGTRLTVV.

The rearrangement links TRBV28 to TRBJ2-5, with TRBD1 identical over 9 bases. The length of the CDR3 is 14 residues. CDR1 and CDR2 from the germline V gene are MDHEN and SYDVKM. After removal of 6 bases from V and 5 bases from J, the junction contained 7 bases not matched to a gene. The CDR3 spells CASSLTGGMETQYF. In DNA form, the CDR3 reads TGTGCCAGCAGCCTAACAGGGGGCATGGAGACCCAGTACTTC.

The genes are TRBV6-5 and TRBJ2-7; 7 bases agree with TRBD2. Germline V gene sequence: CDR1 MNHEY, CDR2 SVGAGI. The J segment lost 4 bases and the V segment lost 8 bases, leaving 14 bases of the junction unmatched. The CDR3 totals 15 residues. The CDR3 is CASVFARLAEYEQYF. CDR3 in DNA: TGTGCCAGCGTTTTCGCGCGACTAGCTGAGTACGAGCAGTACTTC.

In its sample, this clone was seen once. The genes are TRBV27 and TRBJ2-7, with D hard to call. Trimming shortened V by 5 bases and J by 5 bases, and 16 bases separated the two germline ends. This CDR3 is built from 14 residues. From germline, CDR1 is MNHEY and CDR2 SMNVEV (reference sequence). CDR3 sequence (DNA): TGTGCCAGCAGTCCCAGCTACGGTCTTAACGAGCAGTACTTC. It encodes CASSPSYGLNEQYF.

CDR3: CASSFRTGSGANVLTF. The CDR3 nucleotides read TGTGCCAGCAGTTTCCGCACAGGCTCTGGGGCCAACGTCCTGACTTTC. The genes are TRBV27 and TRBJ2-6, with D possibly TRBD1 on 5 matching bases. Germline assignment: CDR1 MNHEY and CDR2 SMNVEV (reference sequence). The CDR3 runs 16 residues. Trimming removed 3 bases from V and 0 bases from J, with 9 bases in between.

The rearrangement uses TRBV7-2 and TRBJ1-2, with D maybe TRBD1 (5 bases). Trimming stripped 4 bases from V and 2 bases from J, with 14 bases between. This CDR3 is built from 15 residues. Germline CDR1 is SGHTA and CDR2 is FQGNSA. The CDR3 sequence: CASSWGVPSNYGYTF. The CDR3 DNA reads as TGTGCCAGCAGCTGGGGGGTTCCATCCAACTATGGCTACACCTTC.

The chain combines TRBV18 with TRBJ1-1; D gene ambiguous. The CDR3 runs to 11 residues. The germline gives CDR1 KGHSH, CDR2 LQKENI. V shed 2 bases and J shed 6 bases, with 4 bases lying between them. The chain's CDR3 is CASSPAAEAFF. For the CDR3, the DNA is TGTGCCAGCTCACCAGCGGCTGAAGCTTTCTTT.

The chain recombines TRBV6-2 or TRBV6-3 with TRBJ1-1; 7 nucleotides line up with TRBD1. The V and J ends lost 0 bases and 7 bases, in that order; junction bases with no gene match: 5. The CDR3 runs to 14 residues. Germline lookup yields CDR1 MNHEY and CDR2 SVGEGT. The CDR3 spells CASSYSGTEYEAFF. The CDR3 coding sequence is TGTGCCAGCAGTTACTCGGGGACAGAGTATGAAGCTTTCTTT.

This clone was seen once. The chain is built from TRBV2 and TRBJ1-6; no clear D gene. Germline V gene lookup returns CDR1 SNHLY and CDR2 FYNNEI. The CDR3 sequence is 17 residues long. V gave up 0 bases and J gave up 10 bases, with 19 bases separating them. The DNA of the CDR3 is TGTGCCAGCAGTGAAGCGCTTACCCGGGCCGGATGGTCACCCCTCCACTTT. This sequence encodes CASSEALTRAGWSPLHF.

The J gene is TRBJ2-4, the V gene TRBV7-2; TRBD2 aligns across 7 bases. The CDR3 loop spans 17 amino acids. With 5 bases clipped from V and 3 bases from J, the junction kept 13 bases outside the gene matches. The V gene's germline CDR1 is SGHTA and CDR2 FQGNSA. The DNA of the CDR3 is TGTGCCAGCAGCGCCCGGACTAGTAATAATATCAAAAACATTCAGTACTTC. This sequence encodes CASSARTSNNIKNIQYF.

The V gene is TRBV28, the J gene TRBJ2-2; TRBD1 might be the D (5 bases). Germline V CDR1 and CDR2: MDHEN, SYDVKM. Trimming took off 6 bases at V and 0 bases at J, with 11 bases between the two ends. This CDR3 is 15 amino acids long. The CDR3 protein is CASRQQVSNTGELFF. The CDR3 region has the DNA TGTGCCAGCAGACAACAGGTATCGAACACCGGGGAGCTGTTTTTT.

This clone was seen a single time. The rearrangement uses TRBV5-6 and TRBJ1-5, with 8 bases fitting TRBD1. This CDR3 comprises 16 residues. Germline CDR1 and CDR2: SGHDT and YYEEEE. The junction had 8 bases not matched to a gene; V was cut back by 4 bases and J by 2 bases. CDR3 amino acids: CASSLSTGAGNQPQHF. The CDR3 coding sequence is TGTGCCAGCAGCCTATCGACAGGGGCCGGCAATCAGCCCCAGCATTTT. Full variable domain (missing parts from reference TRBV5-6 and TRBJ1-5): DAGVTQSPTHLIKTRGQQVTLRCSPKSGHDTVSWYQQALGQGPQFIFQYYEEEERQRGNFPDRFSGHQFPNYSSELNVNALLLGDSALYLCASSLSTGAGNQPQHFGDGTRLSIL.

The rearrangement links TRBV6-1 to TRBJ2-7, with TRBD2 matching 8 bases. Unmatched junction bases numbered 9, after V lost 3 bases and J lost 5 bases. CDR1 and CDR2 (germline): MNHNS, SASEGT. There are 15 residues in the CDR3. The CDR3 DNA reads as TGTGCCAGCAGTGACCGGAGCGGGAGCATAAACGAGCAGTACTTC. Translating it yields CASSDRSGSINEQYF.

The rearrangement joins TRBV6-6 to TRBJ1-1; D possibly corresponds to TRBD1 (5 bases). The germline V gene encodes CDR1 MNHNY and CDR2 SVGAGI (reference sequence). With 5 bases removed from V and 4 bases from J, the gap between germline ends came to 11 bases. The CDR3 covers 13 residues. This CDR3 reads CASSADQGTEAFF. The DNA for the CDR3 is TGTGCCAGCAGTGCCGATCAGGGCACTGAAGCTTTCTTT.

The chain uses TRBV5-4 and TRBJ1-2, with 7 bases fitting TRBD1. CDR3 length equals 14 residues. Losses at the gene ends were 3 bases for V and 1 base for J; bases not matched to a gene: 3. Germline V gives CDR1 SGHNT, CDR2 YYREEE (reference sequence). Written as DNA, the CDR3 is TGTGCCAGCAGCTCGGGACAGCATAACTATGGCTACACCTTC. It is translated as CASSSGQHNYGYTF.

J is TRBJ1-3 and V is TRBV15; no firm D call. The CDR3 extends over 17 amino acids. Between the trimmed V and J ends, which lost 0 bases and 1 base, there was a span of 13 bases. Germline CDR1 LNHNV, CDR2 YYDKDF (reference sequence). DNA of the CDR3: TGTGCCACCAGCAGAGATTGGGAGGTGGGATCTGGAAACACCATATATTTT. Its protein is CATSRDWEVGSGNTIYF.

The chain carries TRBV27 and TRBJ2-1; TRBD2 might be the D (5 bases). Trimming left V 7 bases short and J 7 bases short, with 17 bases between. CDR1 is MNHEY, CDR2 SMNVEV, per germline (reference sequence). This CDR3 is built from 14 residues. The CDR3 is CASTFGDGGNEQFF. DNA for the CDR3: TGTGCCAGCACTTTCGGGGATGGCGGGAATGAGCAGTTCTTC.

The chain is built from TRBV29-1 and TRBJ1-4; unclear D gene. V lost 6 bases, J lost 7 bases, and 15 bases lay in between. The CDR3 consists of 13 residues. CDR1 and CDR2 from the germline V gene are SQVTM and ANQGSEA. The DNA of the CDR3 is TGCAGCGTATCGGACCGGGAGGGTGAAAAACTGTTTTTT. This codes for CSVSDREGEKLFF.

This rearrangement joins TRBV6-2 or TRBV6-3 to TRBJ2-3; D call uncertain. The germline V and J ends were trimmed by 0 bases and 0 bases, with 4 bases remaining between them. Germline values: CDR1 MNHEY, CDR2 SVGEGT. This CDR3 contains 14 residues. The CDR3 is CASSYSGSTDTQYF. The CDR3, as DNA: TGTGCCAGCAGTTACTCCGGGAGCACAGATACGCAGTATTTT.

This chain uses TRBV5-8 with TRBJ2-7; TRBD1 matches at 7 bases. The CDR3 totals 15 residues. V lost 4 bases to trimming and J lost 5 bases; unmatched junction nucleotides: 12. Germline V gene data show CDR1 as SGHTS and CDR2 as YDEGEE. The CDR3 sequence is CASSTRTGGWNEQYF. CDR3 bases: TGTGCCAGCAGCACTAGGACAGGAGGCTGGAACGAGCAGTACTTC.

This clone was detected a few times. This rearrangement joins TRBV4-3 to TRBJ2-2; D uncertain. Germline V gives CDR1 LGHNA, CDR2 YSLEER. Trimming left V 0 bases short and J 5 bases short, with 10 bases between. The CDR3 is 15 amino acids. The CDR3 coding sequence is TGCGCCAGCAGCCAAGATCATTCCAGGACCGGGGAGCTGTTTTTT. It is translated as CASSQDHSRTGELFF.

The chain carries TRBV2 and TRBJ1-4; 7 nucleotides line up with TRBD1. The trim removed 1 base at V and 7 bases at J, leaving 12 bases unmatched. Germline loops: CDR1 SNHLY, CDR2 FYNNEI. CDR3 length: 17 amino acids. The CDR3 DNA reads as TGTGCCAGCAGTGAAGGATATTGGCGACAGGGAGGTGAAAAACTGTTTTTT. It encodes CASSEGYWRQGGEKLFF.

The chain links TRBV18 to TRBJ2-2; 8 nucleotides match TRBD1. The CDR3 spans 16 residues. Germline V gene lookup returns CDR1 KGHSH and CDR2 LQKENI. The junction had 7 bases not matched to a gene; V was cut back by 2 bases and J by 5 bases. As DNA, the CDR3 is TGTGCCAGCTCACCAAAGGGACAGGTCTCGACCGGGGAGCTGTTTTTT. Its translation: CASSPKGQVSTGELFF.

The chain combines TRBV2 with TRBJ1-6; possibly TRBD1 for D (5 bases). Germline V gene lookup returns CDR1 SNHLY and CDR2 FYNNEI. This CDR3 spans 15 amino acids. Trimming removed 4 bases from V and 13 bases from J, with 20 bases in between. The CDR3, as DNA: TGTGCCAGCAGTGGGGAAGGAACAGGTTTTTCGCCCCTCCACTTT. Translating gives CASSGEGTGFSPLHF.

The chain couples TRBV2 to TRBJ1-2; TRBD1 matches at 7 bases. Unmatched junction bases numbered 8, after V lost 4 bases and J lost 3 bases. CDR1 is SNHLY, CDR2 FYNNEI, per germline. The CDR3 length is 15 residues. DNA for the CDR3: TGTGCCAGCAGTGGAGGGAGGACAGGAGACTATGGCTACACCTTC. Amino acid sequence: CASSGGRTGDYGYTF.

The chain combines TRBV5-1 with TRBJ1-1; D is unresolved. Germline lookup yields CDR1 SGHRS and CDR2 YFSETQ. CDR3 length: 11 amino acids. Trimming removed 0 bases from V and 7 bases from J, with 4 bases in between. The CDR3 spells CASSLASEAFF. CDR3 nucleotides: TGCGCCAGCAGCTTGGCCAGTGAAGCTTTCTTT.

The DNA of the CDR3 is TGCGCCAGCAGCCAAGCTAGAAGTACTAGCGGGAGGGCCAGGGGTACGCAGTATTTT. Translation gives CASSQARSTSGRARGTQYF. The rearrangement links TRBV4-1 to TRBJ2-3, with 13 bases aligning to TRBD2. This CDR3 spans 19 amino acids. Germline CDR1 and CDR2: MGHRA and YSYEKL. Losses at the gene ends were 1 base for V and 8 bases for J; bases not matched to a gene: 15.